These 22 T cell receptor beta chains share one sample of origin, sequenced in a study of cytomegalovirus exposure and HLA in healthy donors. TCRdb's copy holds only in-frame clones and misses some; the assay was immunoSEQ multiplex PCR. This sample yields 150,000 to 200,000 clones, of which more than 70% are seen a single time; 9.5% to 13% belongs to the top ten. Sequencing was carried out using PBMCs. The receptors were gathered from a man between 25 and 39 years old in good health and CMV-seropositive.

V is TRBV28 and J is TRBJ2-5; D is undetermined. V shed 5 bases and J shed 2 bases, with 15 bases lying between them. The CDR3 has 15 residues. Germline V gene data show CDR1 as MDHEN and CDR2 as SYDVKM. The CDR3 DNA reads TGTGCCAGCAGTAGGTTGTCGGGTATACAAGAGACCCAGTACTTC. Amino acids: CASSRLSGIQETQYF.

Details on this clone: A read error may account for a junction end that differs from germline. The rearrangement links TRBV5-1 to TRBJ2-5; TRBD2 matches 9 bases. Germline CDR1 SGHRS, CDR2 YFSETQ. The CDR3 runs to 15 residues. CDR3 sequence (DNA): TGTGCCAGCAGCCCCTGGGGTAGCGGGGGCGAGACCCAGTACTTC. This codes for CASSPWGSGGETQYF. Supplemented by reference TRBV5-1 and TRBJ2-5, the full variable domain reads KAGVTQTPRYLIKTRGQQVTLSCSPISGHRSVSWYQQTPGQGLQFLFEYFSETQRNKGNFPGRFSGRQFSNSRSEMNVSTLELGDSALYLCASSPWGSGGETQYFGPGTRLLVL.

The V gene is TRBV30, the J gene TRBJ2-7; D perhaps matches TRBD1 (5 bases). Between the trimmed V and J ends, which lost 3 bases and 0 bases, there was a span of 9 bases. The CDR3 sequence is 13 residues long. Germline lookup yields CDR1 GTSNPN and CDR2 SVGIG (reference sequence). CDR3 nucleotides: TGTGCCTGGAGCCAGGGAAGCTCCTACGAGCAGTACTTC. Translating it yields CAWSQGSSYEQYF.

CDR3 protein: CASSLGQGGNYGYTF. The CDR3 DNA is TGTGCCAGCAGTCTCGGACAGGGGGGAAACTATGGCTACACCTTC. The chain couples TRBV6-5 to TRBJ1-2, with 10 positions matching TRBD1. CDR1 and CDR2 from the germline V gene are MNHEY and SVGAGI. This CDR3 has 15 residues. V lost 5 bases and J lost 2; bases outside the gene matches: 5.

The genes are TRBV11-2 and TRBJ1-3; D gene uncertain. V lost 0 bases to trimming and J lost 3 bases, with 6 bases between them. CDR1 and CDR2 (germline): SGHAT, FQNNGV. The CDR3 length is 14 residues. The CDR3 loop reads CASSLDRSGNTIYF. The CDR3 coding sequence is TGTGCCAGCAGCTTAGATCGTAGTGGAAACACCATATATTTT.

This chain joins TRBV6-6 and TRBJ2-2; a possible D gene is TRBD1 (6 bases). The CDR3 spans 14 residues. Trimming removed 5 bases from V and 4 bases from J, with 11 bases in between. Germline V lookup: CDR1 MNHNY, CDR2 SVGAGI (reference sequence). This CDR3 reads CASSRDTSTGELFF. Here the CDR3 DNA reads TGTGCCAGCAGTAGGGACACTAGCACCGGGGAGCTGTTTTTT.

This chain links TRBV9 with TRBJ2-6; 8 bases align to TRBD2. The CDR3 consists of 18 residues. V trimming: 1 base; J trimming: 0 bases; junction bases outside the gene matches: 6. Germline CDR1 is SGDLS and CDR2 is YYNGEE. The CDR3 region is CASSVFSGTSSGANVLTF. The CDR3 DNA reads as TGTGCCAGCAGCGTATTTAGCGGGACCAGCTCTGGGGCCAACGTCCTGACTTTC.

The genes are TRBV5-6 and TRBJ2-7; D possibly corresponds to TRBD1 (7 bases). The germline gives CDR1 SGHDT, CDR2 YYEEEE. The CDR3 runs to 14 residues. With 4 bases removed from V and 3 bases from J, the gap between germline ends came to 14 bases. In DNA form, the CDR3 reads TGTGCCAGCAGCCCAGGGGGGACTTACTACGAGCAGTACTTC. Amino acid sequence: CASSPGGTYYEQYF.

The chain couples TRBV2 to TRBJ2-5, with D hard to call. Germline V CDR1 and CDR2: SNHLY, FYNNEI. The CDR3 consists of 13 residues. V was trimmed by 6 bases and J by 6 bases, leaving 14 bases between them. CDR3 nucleotides: TGTGCCAGCAGGCAGAATACCAAGAAGACCCAGTACTTC. It specifies CASRQNTKKTQYF.

The chain couples TRBV7-9 to TRBJ2-3; maybe TRBD1 (6 bases). The germline CDR1 and CDR2 sequences are SEHNR and FQNEAQ (reference sequence). The CDR3 has 19 residues. With 5 bases removed from V and 1 base from J, the gap between germline ends came to 25 bases. CDR3 nucleotide sequence: TGTGCCAGCAGCCCCCCAAAATCCACAGGGATCTTTGGCACAGATACGCAGTATTTT. Translated: CASSPPKSTGIFGTDTQYF.

The genes are TRBV27 and TRBJ2-1; TRBD2 agrees at 14 bases. This CDR3 is built from 16 residues. With 3 bases clipped from V and 4 bases from J, the junction kept 2 bases outside the gene matches. Germline CDR1 is MNHEY and CDR2 is SMNVEV (reference sequence). The CDR3 nucleotides read TGTGCCAGCAGTTTCCGACTAGCGGGAGGGTACAATGAGCAGTTCTTC. Protein: CASSFRLAGGYNEQFF.

This chain uses TRBV5-6 with TRBJ2-1; maybe TRBD2 (6 bases). Trimming removed 0 bases at V and 0 bases at J, with 7 bases between. This CDR3 has 15 residues. CDR1 and CDR2 (germline): SGHDT, YYEEEE. CDR3: CASSLGTNSYNEQFF. DNA of the CDR3: TGTGCCAGCAGCTTGGGGACTAACTCCTACAATGAGCAGTTCTTC.

V and J are TRBV7-8 and TRBJ1-5, with TRBD1 identical over 8 bases. V lost 6 bases and J lost 0; bases outside the gene matches: 19. The CDR3 runs to 20 residues. Germline V gene lookup returns CDR1 SGHVS and CDR2 FQNEAQ. CDR3 in DNA: TGTGCCAGCAGTAGAGCTAGAGTTAGACAGGGGAGGGATAGCAATCAGCCCCAGCATTTT. Amino acid sequence: CASSRARVRQGRDSNQPQHF.

The chain is built from TRBV5-5 and TRBJ1-1; 8 bases match TRBD1. The CDR3 extends over 16 amino acids. The junction had 14 bases not matched to a gene; V was cut back by 5 bases and J by 5 bases. Per the germline V gene, CDR1 is SGHKS and CDR2 is YYEKEE (reference sequence). The CDR3 loop is CASSATPRGLGTEAFF. CDR3 nucleotide sequence: TGTGCCAGCAGTGCCACCCCCAGGGGGCTAGGGACTGAAGCTTTCTTT. Full variable domain (rest looked up from reference TRBV5-5 and TRBJ1-1): DAGVTQSPTHLIKTRGQQVTLRCSPISGHKSVSWYQQVLGQGPQFIFQYYEKEERGRGNFPDRFSARQFPNYSSELNVNALLLGDSALYLCASSATPRGLGTEAFFGQGTRLTVV.

The V gene is TRBV4-3, the J gene TRBJ2-7; D is possibly TRBD1 (6 bases). Per the germline V gene, CDR1 is LGHNA and CDR2 is YSLEER. The CDR3 covers 15 residues. V was cut by 1 base and J by 0 bases, with 10 bases left in between. This CDR3 is CASSQVDSPSYEQYF. In DNA form, the CDR3 reads TGCGCCAGCAGCCAAGTGGACAGCCCCTCCTACGAGCAGTACTTC.

The chain couples TRBV28 to TRBJ1-5, with TRBD1 matching over 8 bases. Germline V gives CDR1 MDHEN, CDR2 SYDVKM. The junction had 8 bases not matched to a gene; V was cut back by 6 bases and J by 4 bases. This CDR3 has 15 amino acids. Written as DNA, the CDR3 is TGTGCCAGCAGCATGACAGGGGCGAGAAATCAGCCCCAGCATTTT. Residues: CASSMTGARNQPQHF.

This clone was observed once. The chain joins TRBV11-3 to TRBJ2-1, with 9 bases fitting TRBD2. The CDR3 sequence is 17 residues long. The junction had 13 bases not matched to a gene; V was cut back by 4 bases and J by 6 bases. CDR1 is SGHNT, CDR2 YENEEA, per germline. This chain's CDR3 is CASSSDAGLAMFNEQFF. CDR3 DNA sequence: TGTGCCAGCAGCTCTGATGCGGGACTAGCAATGTTCAATGAGCAGTTCTTC.

V gene TRBV2 combines with J gene TRBJ2-7; possible D gene TRBD2, 5 bases. The CDR3 is made up of 13 amino acids. Looked up from germline, CDR1 is SNHLY and CDR2 is FYNNEI. Trimming took 7 bases from V and 3 from J, leaving 13 bases between them. The CDR3 spells CASTGVVFYEQYF. DNA for the CDR3: TGTGCCAGCACCGGGGTAGTTTTCTACGAGCAGTACTTC.

The V call is TRBV5-1, the J call TRBJ2-1; D may be TRBD2 (5 bases). The CDR3 has 11 residues. V lost 7 bases and J 9 bases, leaving 11 bases between the germline ends. Germline V lookup: CDR1 SGHRS, CDR2 YFSETQ. CDR3 DNA sequence: TGCGCCAGCGCGGAGGATTCTGAGCAGTTCTTC. Translation: CASAEDSEQFF.

This chain uses TRBV5-5 with TRBJ1-5; unclear D gene. The germline V gene has CDR1 SGHKS and CDR2 YYEKEE (reference sequence). CDR3 length: 14 amino acids. V lost 4 bases and J lost 5, with 13 bases in between. This CDR3 reads CASSRGPGDQPQHF. The DNA of the CDR3 is TGTGCCAGCAGCCGCGGGCCCGGGGATCAGCCCCAGCATTTT.

This sequence joins TRBV9 and TRBJ2-1, with 8 bases fitting TRBD2. Germline V gene data show CDR1 as SGDLS and CDR2 as YYNGEE. This CDR3 is 15 amino acids long. V trimming: 3 bases; J trimming: 7 bases; junction bases outside the gene matches: 9. The CDR3: CASSANSGGPNEQFF. CDR3 DNA sequence: TGTGCCAGCAGCGCTAACTCGGGGGGGCCTAATGAGCAGTTCTTC.

This chain joins TRBV5-8 and TRBJ2-1; 11 positions match TRBD2. With V trimmed by 0 bases and J by 8 bases, 7 bases remained unmatched. Looked up from germline, CDR1 is SGHTS and CDR2 is YDEGEE. This CDR3 has 16 amino acids. In DNA, the CDR3 is TGTGCCAGCAGCTTGGAAAGACTAGCGGGGTTGGATGAGCAGTTCTTC. This codes for CASSLERLAGLDEQFF.